This is a list of T cell receptor beta chains from one sample in a study of cytomegalovirus exposure and HLA in healthy donors. Here immunoSEQ multiplex PCR was the method, and the copy in TCRdb shows in-frame clones only, minus some. This table holds about 80,000 clones, 75% to 90% found once. Input material: PBMCs. Receptor source: a middle-aged man in good health and CMV-seropositive. CDR3s include the opening cysteine and the closing phenylalanine or tryptophan. Each record gives: CDR3 length, J gene, V gene, CDR3 protein.

cdr3_length: 17
j_call: TRBJ1-2
v_call: TRBV19
cdr3_aa: CASSTLLVDTTNYGYTF

cdr3_length: 14
j_call: TRBJ1-2
v_call: TRBV19
cdr3_aa: CASSPRTGTHGYTF

cdr3_length: 17
j_call: TRBJ2-6
v_call: TRBV5-4
cdr3_aa: CASSHPAQDSGANGLTF

cdr3_length: 14
j_call: TRBJ2-7
v_call: TRBV27
cdr3_aa: CASSPRHPTYEQYF

cdr3_length: 14
j_call: TRBJ2-7
v_call: TRBV5-5
cdr3_aa: CASRLTSGSYEQYF

cdr3_length: 20
j_call: TRBJ2-3
v_call: TRBV4-2
cdr3_aa: CASSQGLAGTFLGVADTQYF

cdr3_length: 14
j_call: TRBJ1-1
v_call: TRBV7-6
cdr3_aa: CASSSQRTDSEAFF

cdr3_length: 12
j_call: TRBJ2-7
v_call: TRBV29-1
cdr3_aa: CSAGTSGNEQYF

cdr3_length: 14
j_call: TRBJ1-1
v_call: TRBV5-1
cdr3_aa: CASSLDRGRTEAFF

cdr3_length: 12
j_call: TRBJ2-2
v_call: TRBV7-7
cdr3_aa: CASSPFAGELFF

cdr3_length: 14
j_call: TRBJ2-7
v_call: TRBV7-2
cdr3_aa: CASSWGDSAYEQYF

cdr3_length: 12
j_call: TRBJ2-3
v_call: TRBV7-9
cdr3_aa: CASSPGTDTQYF

cdr3_length: 13
j_call: TRBJ1-2
v_call: TRBV19
cdr3_aa: CASSTGSGFGYTF

cdr3_length: 11
j_call: TRBJ1-1
v_call: TRBV7-9
cdr3_aa: CASSARGEAFF